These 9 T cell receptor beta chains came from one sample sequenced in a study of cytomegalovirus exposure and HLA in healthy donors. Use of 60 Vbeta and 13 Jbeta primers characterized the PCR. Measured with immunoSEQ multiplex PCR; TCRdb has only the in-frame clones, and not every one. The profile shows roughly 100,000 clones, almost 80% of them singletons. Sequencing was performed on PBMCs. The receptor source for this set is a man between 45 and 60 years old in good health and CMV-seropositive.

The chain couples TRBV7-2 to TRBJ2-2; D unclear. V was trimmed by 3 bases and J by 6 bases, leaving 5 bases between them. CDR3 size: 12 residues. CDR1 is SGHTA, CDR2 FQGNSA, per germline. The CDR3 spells CASSFRAGELFF. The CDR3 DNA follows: TGTGCCAGCAGCTTCCGGGCCGGGGAGCTGTTTTTT.

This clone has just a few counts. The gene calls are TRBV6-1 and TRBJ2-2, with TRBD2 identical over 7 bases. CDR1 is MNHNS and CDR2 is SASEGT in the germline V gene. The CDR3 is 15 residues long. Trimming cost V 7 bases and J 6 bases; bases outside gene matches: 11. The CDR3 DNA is TGTGCCAGCACCCAAGGGGCGGGAGAAGCCGGGGAGCTGTTTTTT. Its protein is CASTQGAGEAGELFF.

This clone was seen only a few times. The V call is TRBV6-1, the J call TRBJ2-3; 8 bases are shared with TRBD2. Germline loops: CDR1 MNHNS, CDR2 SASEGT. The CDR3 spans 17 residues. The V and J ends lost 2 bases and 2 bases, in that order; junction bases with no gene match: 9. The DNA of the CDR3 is TGTGCCAGCAGTGAAAGGCTAGCGGGCACACCCACAGATACGCAGTATTTT. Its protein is CASSERLAGTPTDTQYF.

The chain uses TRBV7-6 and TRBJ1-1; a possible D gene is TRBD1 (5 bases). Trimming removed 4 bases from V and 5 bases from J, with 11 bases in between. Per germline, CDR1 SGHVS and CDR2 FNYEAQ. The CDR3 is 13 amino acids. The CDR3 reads CASSSPGGTEAFF. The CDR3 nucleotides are TGTGCCAGCAGCTCGCCGGGGGGGACTGAAGCTTTCTTT.

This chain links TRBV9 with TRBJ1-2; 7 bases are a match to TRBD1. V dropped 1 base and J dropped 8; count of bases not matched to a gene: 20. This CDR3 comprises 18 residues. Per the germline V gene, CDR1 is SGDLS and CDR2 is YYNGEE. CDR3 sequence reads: CASSVSPKRSDRPSGYTF. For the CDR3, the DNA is TGTGCCAGCAGCGTAAGTCCCAAGCGATCGGACAGGCCGAGCGGCTACACCTTC.

CDR3 in DNA: TGTGCCAGCCACGAGCAGGGCCGATACTCTGGAAACACCATATATTTT. This sequence encodes CASHEQGRYSGNTIYF. The chain has TRBV19 and TRBJ1-3, with a tentative D call TRBD1 (5 bases). V dropped 9 bases and J dropped 0 bases, with 18 bases sitting between them. The CDR3 length is 16 residues. Per germline, CDR1 LNHDA and CDR2 SQIVND (reference sequence).

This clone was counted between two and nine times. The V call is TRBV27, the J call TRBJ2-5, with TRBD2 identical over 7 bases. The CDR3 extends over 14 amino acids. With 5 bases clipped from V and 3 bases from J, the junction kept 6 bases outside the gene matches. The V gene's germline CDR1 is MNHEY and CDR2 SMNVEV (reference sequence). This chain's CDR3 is CASSITLAEETQYF. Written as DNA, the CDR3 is TGTGCCAGCAGTATAACTCTAGCGGAAGAGACCCAGTACTTC.

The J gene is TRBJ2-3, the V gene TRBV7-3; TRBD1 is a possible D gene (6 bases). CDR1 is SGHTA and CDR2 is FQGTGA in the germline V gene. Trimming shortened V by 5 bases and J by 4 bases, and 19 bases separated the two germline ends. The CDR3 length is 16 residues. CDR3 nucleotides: TGTGCCAGCAGCAAAGGGACATTTAAGGTTGCAGATACGCAGTATTTT. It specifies CASSKGTFKVADTQYF.

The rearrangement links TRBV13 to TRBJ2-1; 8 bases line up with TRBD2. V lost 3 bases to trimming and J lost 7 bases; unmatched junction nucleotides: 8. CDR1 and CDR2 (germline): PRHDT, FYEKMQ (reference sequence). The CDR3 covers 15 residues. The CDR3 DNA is TGTGCCAGCAGCTTTAGCGGGACTAGTAGGAATGAGCAGTTCTTC. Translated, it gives CASSFSGTSRNEQFF.